A single sample gave rise to the 9 T cell receptor beta chains below, sequenced in a study of cytomegalovirus exposure and HLA in healthy donors. Assay used: immunoSEQ multiplex PCR; TCRdb lists only in-frame clones, some missing. The table records roughly 140,000 clones, approximately 86% of them present only once. Sequencing was done on a sample of PBMCs. These receptors all stem from a man between 18 and 35 years old in good health and CMV-seropositive.

The rearrangement joins TRBV6-5 to TRBJ2-7; possibly TRBD2 for D (6 bases). V lost 5 bases to trimming and J lost 3 bases, with 17 bases between them. CDR3 length: 15 residues. Germline CDR1 and CDR2: MNHEY and SVGAGI. Written as DNA, the CDR3 is TGTGCCAGCAGTCGATCGGCGGGACCTTACTACGAGCAGTACTTC. Its protein is CASSRSAGPYYEQYF.

This clone was counted a few times. The rearrangement uses TRBV6-1 and TRBJ2-7, with 11 bases fitting TRBD2. The junction had 4 bases not matched to a gene; V was cut back by 2 bases and J by 4 bases. This CDR3 is 15 amino acids long. Germline V lookup: CDR1 MNHNS, CDR2 SASEGT. The CDR3 DNA sequence: TGTGCCAGCAGTGAAACTAGCGGGGGTTATTACGAGCAGTACTTC. Amino acid sequence: CASSETSGGYYEQYF.

This chain joins TRBV2 and TRBJ1-1; 7 nucleotides align to TRBD1. The CDR3 is made up of 12 amino acids. After removal of 6 bases from V and 8 bases from J, the junction contained 6 bases not matched to a gene. Germline-derived CDR1 and CDR2 are SNHLY and FYNNEI. The CDR3 DNA reads TGTGCCAGCAGCGTTGGGACAGACGAAGCTTTCTTT. Its protein product is CASSVGTDEAFF.

This rearrangement joins TRBV5-1 to TRBJ2-2; tentatively, D is TRBD2 (7 bases). The CDR3 has 15 residues. Germline values: CDR1 SGHRS, CDR2 YFSETQ. Trimming took off 7 bases at V and 0 bases at J, with 13 bases between the two ends. CDR3 sequence reads: CASSGGGSNTGELFF. The CDR3 DNA follows: TGCGCCAGCTCGGGCGGGGGCTCGAACACCGGGGAGCTGTTTTTT.

The rearrangement uses TRBV7-9 and TRBJ2-3; TRBD1 aligns across 8 bases. The CDR3 runs to 13 residues. Per germline, CDR1 SEHNR and CDR2 FQNEAQ (reference sequence). V lost 5 bases and J lost 13; bases outside the gene matches: 11. CDR3 nucleotides: TGTGCCAGCAGCCCTAGATCCGGGACAGGCAAGTATTTT. This translates into CASSPRSGTGKYF.

The chain uses TRBV5-1 and TRBJ2-7; D is perhaps TRBD2 (6 bases). The germline gives CDR1 SGHRS, CDR2 YFSETQ. V was shortened by 1 base and J by 11 bases, with 16 bases between the two germline ends. CDR3 length: 13 amino acids. CDR3 nucleotide sequence: TGCGCCAGCAGCTTGTATTCGAGGGACTCGGAGTACTTC. It encodes CASSLYSRDSEYF.

The rearrangement links TRBV9 to TRBJ1-4; 7 nucleotides agree with TRBD1. The CDR3 covers 14 residues. The V segment lost 5 bases and the J segment 3 bases; nucleotides outside the gene matches: 4. Looked up from germline, CDR1 is SGDLS and CDR2 is YYNGEE. The CDR3 sequence is CASSLGQPNEKLFF. CDR3 nucleotides: TGTGCCAGCAGTTTGGGACAGCCTAATGAAAAACTGTTTTTT.

The J gene is TRBJ2-7, the V gene TRBV7-9, with D perhaps matching TRBD1 (5 bases). The CDR3 is 14 residues long. V shed 5 bases and J shed 6 bases, with 17 bases lying between them. CDR1 and CDR2 from the germline V gene are SEHNR and FQNEAQ (reference sequence). CDR3 sequence: CASSPQARDREQYF. DNA for the CDR3: TGTGCCAGCAGCCCCCAGGCCAGGGATCGCGAGCAGTACTTC.

The rearrangement uses TRBV30 and TRBJ1-1; weak D call: TRBD1 (5 bases). Per germline, CDR1 GTSNPN and CDR2 SVGIG (reference sequence). V was clipped by 5 bases and J by 2 bases, with 12 bases between them. The CDR3 runs 13 residues. The CDR3 coding sequence is TGTGCCTGGTCTGGACACGCTAACACTGAAGCTTTCTTT. This codes for CAWSGHANTEAFF.